The sequence of this T cell receptor (beta chain) was determined in a study of T cells in Graves' hyperthyroidism and ophthalmopathy. Amplified TCR beta CDR3 regions derived from RNA transcripts. HTBI primers drove first-round RT-PCR of the TCR CDR3. A single record per CDR3 protein comes from TCRdb applying MiXCR to the multiplex PCR reads. The data show nearly 600,000 distinct CDR3 sequences, approximately 14% seen once. Germline V gives CDR1 SGHVS, CDR2 FQNEAQ. The V end was cut by 4 bases, the J end by 0 bases, with 12 bases between. This CDR3 spans 15 amino acids. This clonotype occurred many times.

This chain links TRBV7-8 with TRBJ1-1, with unresolved D. The sequencing sample was made of blood. This TCR derives from a woman under 30 with Graves' ophthalmopathy. The CDR3: CASSSFDELNTEAFF. CDR3 nucleotides: TGTGCCAGCAGCTCATTCGACGAATTGAACACTGAAGCTTTCTTT.